The clone carrying this T cell receptor (beta chain) occurred many times. Sequencing ends 3 residues short of the CDR3 end; the germline J gene provides the rest. Equal genomic DNA amounts from CVID and control samples were sequenced. Method: immunoSEQ multiplex PCR; TCRdb's copy keeps in-frame clones and lacks some. The record shows 40,000 to 65,000 clones for this sample, with no singletons present. This CDR3 has 14 residues. Trimming stripped 3 bases from V and 4 bases from J, with 11 bases between. The germline V gene has CDR1 LNHDA and CDR2 SQIVND (reference sequence). The sample originates from a study of T cell clonality in common variable immunodeficiency.

What was sequenced was peripheral blood mononuclear cells. The chain uses TRBV19 and TRBJ2-3, with D possibly being TRBD1 (6 bases). The clonotype comes from a person aged 18 to 70 in good health. Partial CDR3 DNA: TGTGCCAGTAGTATCCCGGACAGAGCAGATACG. This translates into CASSIPDRADT. The whole CDR3 protein reads CASSIPDRADTQYF.